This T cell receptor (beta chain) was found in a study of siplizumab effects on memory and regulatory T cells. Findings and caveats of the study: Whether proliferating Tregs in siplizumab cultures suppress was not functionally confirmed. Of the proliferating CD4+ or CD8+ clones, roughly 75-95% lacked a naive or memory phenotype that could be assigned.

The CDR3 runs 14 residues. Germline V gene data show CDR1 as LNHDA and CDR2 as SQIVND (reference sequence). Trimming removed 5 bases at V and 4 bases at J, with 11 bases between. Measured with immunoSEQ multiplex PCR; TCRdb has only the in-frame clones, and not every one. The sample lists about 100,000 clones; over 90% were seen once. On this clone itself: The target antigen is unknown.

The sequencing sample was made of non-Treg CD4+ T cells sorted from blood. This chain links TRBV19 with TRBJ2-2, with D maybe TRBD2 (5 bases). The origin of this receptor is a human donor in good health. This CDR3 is CASSPGGPTGELFF. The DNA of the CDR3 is TGTGCCAGTAGTCCAGGAGGACCCACCGGGGAGCTGTTTTTT.